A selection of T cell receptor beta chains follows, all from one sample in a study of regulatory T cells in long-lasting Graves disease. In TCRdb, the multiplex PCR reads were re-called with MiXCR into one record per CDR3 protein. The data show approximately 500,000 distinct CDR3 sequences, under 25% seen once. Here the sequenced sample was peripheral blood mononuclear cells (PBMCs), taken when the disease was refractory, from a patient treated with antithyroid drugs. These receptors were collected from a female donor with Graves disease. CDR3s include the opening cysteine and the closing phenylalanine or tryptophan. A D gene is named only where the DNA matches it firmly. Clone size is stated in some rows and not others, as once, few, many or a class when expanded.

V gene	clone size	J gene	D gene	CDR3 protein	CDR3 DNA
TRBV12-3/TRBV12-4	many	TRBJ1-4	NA	CASSPTGVDEKLFF	TGTGCCAGCAGTCCGACAGGCGTTGATGAAAAACTGTTTTTT
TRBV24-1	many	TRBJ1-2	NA	CATSPGNGGYTF	TGTGCCACCAGTCCAGGGAATGGGGGCTACACCTTC
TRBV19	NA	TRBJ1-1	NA	CASSIGLQTVTEAFF	TGTGCCAGTAGTATAGGACTACAGACAGTCACTGAAGCTTTCTTT
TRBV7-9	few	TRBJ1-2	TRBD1	CASSLLLSGTGGGYTF	TGTGCCAGCAGCTTACTATTATCCGGGACAGGGGGTGGCTACACCTTC
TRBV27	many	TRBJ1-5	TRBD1	CASSSYDRDQPQHF	TGTGCCAGCAGTTCCTACGACAGGGATCAGCCCCAGCATTTT
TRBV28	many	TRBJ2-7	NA	CASSLNGIQDYEQYF	TGTGCCAGCAGTTTAAACGGGATTCAAGACTACGAGCAGTACTTC
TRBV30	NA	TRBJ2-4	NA	CAWRQGRGAKNIQYF	TGTGCCTGGAGACAAGGAAGGGGAGCCAAAAACATTCAGTACTTC
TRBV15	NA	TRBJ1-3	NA	CATSLQRGNTIYF	TGTGCCACCAGCTTACAACGGGGAAACACCATATATTTT
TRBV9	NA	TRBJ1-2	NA	CASSESNGGGGYTF	TGTGCCAGCAGCGAGAGTAATGGAGGTGGGGGCTACACCTTC
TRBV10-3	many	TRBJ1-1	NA	CAIGKGDKNTEAFF	TGTGCCATCGGGAAAGGGGACAAGAACACTGAAGCTTTCTTT
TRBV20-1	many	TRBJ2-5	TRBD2	CSARDASGSSETQYF	TGCAGTGCTAGAGATGCAAGCGGGAGTTCGGAGACCCAGTACTTC
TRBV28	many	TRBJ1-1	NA	CASSPKNTEAFF	TGTGCCAGCAGTCCGAAGAACACTGAAGCTTTCTTT
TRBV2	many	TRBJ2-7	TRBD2	CASSSSGSPYEQYF	TGTGCCAGCAGTTCTAGCGGGAGTCCCTACGAGCAGTACTTC
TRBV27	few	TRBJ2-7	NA	CATVAFGAAYEQYF	TGTGCCACCGTTGCCTTCGGGGCAGCCTACGAGCAGTACTTC
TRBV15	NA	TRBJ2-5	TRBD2	CATSRGLAVKETQYF	TGTGCCACCAGCAGAGGACTAGCGGTAAAAGAGACCCAGTACTTC
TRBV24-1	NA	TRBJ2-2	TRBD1	CATSERDRGGTGELFF	TGTGCCACCAGTGAAAGAGACAGGGGAGGTACCGGGGAGCTGTTTTTT
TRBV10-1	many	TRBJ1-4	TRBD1	CASSDRGEEKLFF	TGCGCCAGCAGCGACAGGGGCGAGGAAAAACTGTTTTTT
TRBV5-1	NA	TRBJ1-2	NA	CASSLGPPYEGYTF	TGCGCCAGCAGCTTGGGACCTCCTTACGAAGGCTACACCTTC
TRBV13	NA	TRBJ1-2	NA	CASRKTIRVGGYTF	TGTGCCAGCAGAAAAACGATCAGGGTTGGTGGCTACACCTTC
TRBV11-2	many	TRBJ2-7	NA	CASSVTAYEQYF	TGTGCCAGCAGCGTTACAGCTTACGAGCAGTACTTC
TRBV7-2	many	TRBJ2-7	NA	CASSLGGISGGEQYF	TGTGCCAGCAGCTTAGGGGGGATTTCGGGTGGCGAGCAGTACTTC
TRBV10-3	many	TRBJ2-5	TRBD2	CAIRDIAGEETQYF	TGTGCCATCAGGGACATAGCGGGAGAAGAGACCCAGTACTTC
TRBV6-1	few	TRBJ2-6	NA	CASSQQGSGANVLTF	TGTGCCAGCAGCCAACAGGGCTCTGGGGCCAACGTCCTGACTTTC
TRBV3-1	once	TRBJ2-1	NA	CASSLLTSPSNEQFF	TGTGCCAGCAGCTTATTGACAAGCCCCTCCAATGAGCAGTTCTTC
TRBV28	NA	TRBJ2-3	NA	CASSLYPLDRTSTDTQYF	TGTGCCAGCAGTTTATATCCGCTCGACAGGACTAGCACAGATACGCAGTATTTT
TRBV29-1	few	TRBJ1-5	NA	CSVLEGEPNQPQHF	TGCAGCGTCTTGGAGGGGGAGCCCAATCAGCCCCAGCATTTT
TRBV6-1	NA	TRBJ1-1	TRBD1	CASNTGTVLNTEAFF	TGTGCCAGCAATACCGGGACAGTATTGAACACTGAAGCTTTCTTT
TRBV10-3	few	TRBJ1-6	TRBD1	CAISESTGGDPPLHF	TGTGCCATCAGTGAGTCGACAGGGGGTGATCCACCCCTCCACTTT
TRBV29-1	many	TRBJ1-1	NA	CSVEVDRRNTEAFF	TGCAGCGTTGAAGTAGACAGGCGGAACACTGAAGCTTTCTTT
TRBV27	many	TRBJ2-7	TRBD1	CATHAGTGMREQYF	TGTGCCACTCACGCCGGGACAGGGATGAGGGAGCAGTACTTC
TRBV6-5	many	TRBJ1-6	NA	CASSYSGYNSPLHF	TGTGCCAGCAGTTACTCCGGTTATAATTCACCCCTCCACTTT
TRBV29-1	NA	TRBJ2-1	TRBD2	CSVGGTLYNEQFF	TGCAGCGTGGGGGGGACCCTTTACAATGAGCAGTTCTTC
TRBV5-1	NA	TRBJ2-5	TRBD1	CASSGRQGQQETQYF	TGCGCCAGCAGCGGAAGACAGGGTCAGCAAGAGACCCAGTACTTC
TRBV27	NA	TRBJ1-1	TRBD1	CASSSRTGYRPEAFF	TGTGCCAGCAGTTCCCGGACAGGGTATCGTCCTGAAGCTTTCTTT
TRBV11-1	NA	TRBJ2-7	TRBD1	CASSTNRGYEQYF	TGTGCCAGCAGCACGAACAGGGGCTACGAGCAGTACTTC
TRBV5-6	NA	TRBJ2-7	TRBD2	CASSPGLAEISYEQYF	TGTGCCAGCAGCCCGGGACTAGCGGAAATCTCCTACGAGCAGTACTTC
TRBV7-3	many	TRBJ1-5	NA	CASSKSGRISNQPQHF	TGTGCCAGCAGCAAATCGGGACGGATTAGCAATCAGCCCCAGCATTTT
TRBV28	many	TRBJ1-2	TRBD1	CASSGQGENYGYTF	TGTGCCAGCAGTGGACAGGGTGAAAACTATGGCTACACCTTC
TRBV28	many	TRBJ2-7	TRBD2	CGSGRGTSGRASEQYF	TGTGGCAGTGGGCGCGGGACTAGCGGGAGGGCCAGCGAGCAGTACTTC
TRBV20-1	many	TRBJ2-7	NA	CSARDSGKAGYEQYF	TGCAGTGCTAGAGATTCGGGGAAAGCCGGCTACGAGCAGTACTTC
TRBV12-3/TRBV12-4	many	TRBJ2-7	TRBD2	CASSLLNGGDEQYF	TGTGCCAGCAGCCTTCTTAATGGGGGGGACGAGCAGTACTTC
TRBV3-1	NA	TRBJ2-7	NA	CASSQEVGYEQYF	TGTGCCAGCAGCCAAGAAGTGGGCTACGAGCAGTACTTC
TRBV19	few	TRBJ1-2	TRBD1	CANSGGLGQGPGYTF	TGTGCCAATAGCGGGGGTCTGGGACAGGGTCCTGGCTACACCTTC
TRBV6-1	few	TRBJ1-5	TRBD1	CATSTGGTGGHQPQHF	TGTGCCACTTCGACGGGCGGGACAGGGGGCCATCAGCCCCAGCATTTT
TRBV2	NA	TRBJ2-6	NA	CASSEARGFSGANVLTF	TGTGCCAGCAGTGAAGCAAGGGGCTTCTCTGGGGCCAACGTCCTGACTTTC
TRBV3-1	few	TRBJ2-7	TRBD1	CASSQGPGTGPYEQYF	TGTGCCAGCAGCCAAGGCCCCGGGACAGGGCCCTACGAGCAGTACTTC
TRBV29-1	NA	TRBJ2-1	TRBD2	CSVDYRLAGGNEQFF	TGCAGCGTTGATTATCGGCTAGCGGGGGGTAATGAGCAGTTCTTC
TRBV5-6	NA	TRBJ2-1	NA	CASSLDGNSYNEQFF	TGTGCCAGCAGCTTGGATGGTAACAGCTACAATGAGCAGTTCTTC
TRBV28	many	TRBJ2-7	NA	CASSDYWTQKSYEQYF	TGTGCCAGCAGTGACTATTGGACACAGAAATCCTACGAGCAGTACTTC
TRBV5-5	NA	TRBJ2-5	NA	CASSLTRVKETQYF	TGTGCCAGCAGCTTGACCAGAGTAAAAGAGACCCAGTACTTC